This section outlines one TCR beta chain sequence together with its context. Its antigen is currently not known. No quality values exist for individual bases; no much larger clone is one base distant. In the germline V gene (reference sequence), CDR1 corresponds to MNHEY and CDR2 to SMNVEV. Compared with germline, V lacks 2 bases and J lacks 4 bases; bases without a gene match: 11. The cysteine opens and the phenylalanine closes a CDR3 of 16 amino acids. Of the read, only the CDR3 DNA is kept; its 48 bases are in frame from base 1. The CDR3 regions of human TCRbeta chains were analyzed by immunosequencing. As for the original processing: TCRs in the repertoires were matched against a reference library of SARS-CoV-2-specific TCRs that had been generated with the MIRA antigen-specificity platform. Breadth was defined as the fraction of unique TCRs that were SARS-CoV-2-associated. Depth was defined as the fraction of total T cells that were SARS-CoV-2-associated. Using the MIRA data, every spike-specific TCR was mapped to the spike region that the TCR reacted to and assigned to either a CD4 or a CD8 class. Log10-transformed breadth and depth values were compared by one-way ANOVA with Sidak's multiple comparisons tests. This is the immuneACCESS table as TCRdb keeps it, with only in-frame sequences that have V and J called. A part of the clones is gone; compared with another copy, unresolved V genes explain less than half, and the rest is unexplained. V and J calls and clone size are as listed in that table; D and trimming were resolved from the DNA. This sample lists tens of thousands of clones; roughly 87% were detected once. The ten largest clones add up to about 18% of the sample.

The data originate from a study of T cell responses to AZD1222 COVID-19 vaccine (dated by TCRdb to the early 2020s). For context, the study as a whole: AZD1222 recipients given second doses at about 4 weeks or at about 12 weeks were pooled, since spike-specific TCR depth and breadth were not found to differ between the two schedules. TCR sequencing covered more than 230 trial participants: 200 to 220 given two doses of AZD1222 and about 26 given two doses of MenACWY control vaccine. Trial participants were enrolled into age subgroups of 18-55, 56-69 and 70-plus years, which contained roughly 150, 30 and 60 TCR-sequenced participants, respectively. The full study reports these points: Only six or seven AZD1222 recipients were SARS-CoV-2 seropositive at baseline, limiting conclusions about previously exposed vaccinees. The whole spike protein was spanned by vaccine-associated CD4 TCRs, and dominant responses were seen in regions 160-218 and 743-854. No day 14 peak-response samples were available, so repertoires were characterized only after the peak T cell response. A significant rise in spike-specific TCR breadth and depth was observed after two AZD1222 doses relative to day 0 and relative to MenACWY recipients. Participants were mostly white British and included more females than males, and it was suggested by the authors that clonal diversity may have been underestimated. In the small 56-69-year group, the increase in depth fell short of significance, most likely because of low power. Reportedly, close to half of the unique spike-specific TCRs recognized epitopes lying outside the regions that are mutated in the B.1.351 and B.1.1.7 variants.

The time point label here, explained by the study, means: baseline before first vaccination. Vaccinee samples were obtained from the UK trials COV001 and COV002, which included a single-blind randomized controlled phase 2/3 trial of AZD1222 (ChAdOx1 nCoV-19) in healthy adults. For TCRbeta chain sequencing, PBMC samples from trial participants were taken at day 0 and at day 28 after the second dose. The receptor was derived from an adult in good health. In this chain, TRBV27 is recombined with TRBJ2-7, and 7 bases in between align with TRBD2. Sequencing used peripheral blood, obtained on day 0 of AZD1222 vaccination. The CDR3 region has the sequence CASSLGSAGAGYEQYF. Here is the DNA: TGTGCCAGCAGTTTAGGGTCGGCGGGAGCGGGGTACGAGCAGTACTTC.